Below are 25 T cell receptor beta chains sequenced from a single sample in a study of cytomegalovirus exposure and HLA in healthy donors. Assay: immunoSEQ multiplex PCR; the TCRdb copy retains only in-frame clones and omits some. Among more than 85,000 clones listed, 88% were seen once. The sequencing input was PBMCs. All receptors derive from a woman between 25 and 40 years old in good health and CMV-seropositive.

The chain has TRBV27 and TRBJ1-4, with D uncertain. Germline CDR1 reads MNHEY; CDR2 reads SMNVEV (reference sequence). The CDR3 length is 11 residues. Trimming took 3 bases from V and 10 from J, leaving 6 bases between them. CDR3 in amino acids: CASSLRGKLFF. For the CDR3, the DNA is TGTGCCAGCAGTTTGCGGGGAAAACTGTTTTTT.

The genes are TRBV7-2 and TRBJ1-6; D might be TRBD1 (6 bases). The CDR3 has 13 amino acids. V lost 8 bases to trimming and J lost 7 bases, with 12 bases between them. Germline V CDR1 and CDR2: SGHTA, FQGNSA. The CDR3 sequence is CASQGTANSPLHF. For the CDR3, the DNA is TGTGCCAGCCAGGGGACCGCGAATTCACCCCTCCACTTT.

V and J are TRBV19 and TRBJ1-1; possible D gene TRBD1, 5 bases. The CDR3 loop spans 15 amino acids. Between the trimmed V and J ends, which lost 7 bases and 5 bases, there was a span of 20 bases. Germline loops: CDR1 LNHDA, CDR2 SQIVND (reference sequence). The CDR3 nucleotides are TGTGCCAGTACCAGACAGCTAACAGGACGAACTGAAGCTTTCTTT. Translation: CASTRQLTGRTEAFF. Looking up the rest from reference TRBV19 and TRBJ1-1 gives the full variable domain: DGGITQSPKYLFRKEGQNVTLSCEQNLNHDAMYWYRQDPGQGLRLIYYSQIVNDFQKGDIAEGYSVSREKKESFPLTVTSAQKNPTAFYLCASTRQLTGRTEAFFGQGTRLTVV.

Only one count was recorded for this clone. The chain couples TRBV4-3 to TRBJ1-2; the match to TRBD1 covers 7 bases. With V trimmed by 7 bases and J by 0 bases, 8 bases remained unmatched. The CDR3 contains 15 residues. The germline CDR1 and CDR2 sequences are LGHNA and YSLEER. In DNA, the CDR3 is TGCGCCAGCAAAAACACAGGGGTCGCTAACTATGGCTACACCTTC. Encoded protein: CASKNTGVANYGYTF.

This chain connects TRBV6-6 to TRBJ1-2; a possible D gene is TRBD1 (5 bases). The germline V gene has CDR1 MNHNY and CDR2 SVGAGI (reference sequence). With 3 bases removed from V and 3 bases from J, the gap between germline ends came to 11 bases. The length of the CDR3 is 14 residues. As DNA, the CDR3 is TGTGCCAGCAGTTATGATAGGGGTGACTATGGCTACACCTTC. Translated: CASSYDRGDYGYTF.

The chain carries TRBV28 and TRBJ2-1; perhaps TRBD2 as D (6 bases). Trimming cost V 5 bases and J 2 bases, with 13 bases left between them. The CDR3 length is 15 residues. Germline CDR1 is MDHEN and CDR2 is SYDVKM. As DNA, the CDR3 is TGTGCCAGCAGTAGCGGGCTCCCCCCCTACAATGAGCAGTTCTTC. Its protein product is CASSSGLPPYNEQFF.

The genes are TRBV2 and TRBJ1-3, with 7 bases that match TRBD1. There are 16 residues in the CDR3. The V gene end was trimmed by 4 bases and the J gene end by 0 bases; junction bases not matched to a gene: 6. Germline-derived CDR1 and CDR2 are SNHLY and FYNNEI. In DNA, the CDR3 is TGTGCCAGCAGTGTACAGGGGCCCACCTCTGGAAACACCATATATTTT. Its protein product is CASSVQGPTSGNTIYF.

V usage is TRBV5-6 and J usage is TRBJ2-1; TRBD2 agrees at 11 bases. V was pared by 4 bases and J by 8 bases, with 5 bases of the junction left unmatched. Germline V gene data show CDR1 as SGHDT and CDR2 as YYEEEE. The CDR3 spans 14 residues. The CDR3 DNA sequence: TGTGCCAGCAGCAGACTAGCGGGACAGCATGAGCAGTTCTTC. As protein: CASSRLAGQHEQFF.

The CDR3 sequence is CASSQEWDRAVTAGELFF. CDR3 DNA sequence: TGTGCCAGCAGCCAAGAGTGGGACAGGGCGGTAACAGCCGGGGAGCTGTTTTTT. The chain has TRBV4-2 and TRBJ2-2; 9 bases fit TRBD1. This CDR3 has 18 residues. Unmatched junction bases numbered 11, after V lost 0 bases and J lost 6 bases. CDR1 is LGHNA, CDR2 YNFKEQ, per germline.

The rearrangement links TRBV5-4 to TRBJ2-2; D may be TRBD2 (5 bases). V lost 7 bases and J 0 bases, leaving 10 bases between the germline ends. CDR1 and CDR2 from the germline V gene are SGHNT and YYREEE (reference sequence). This CDR3 contains 14 residues. CDR3: CASGSGTNTGELFF. CDR3 bases: TGTGCCAGCGGGAGTGGAACGAACACCGGGGAGCTGTTTTTT. The whole variable domain, filled in from reference TRBV5-4 and TRBJ2-2, reads ETGVTQSPTHLIKTRGQQVTLRCSSQSGHNTVSWYQQALGQGPQFIFQYYREEENGRGNFPPRFSGLQFPNYSSELNVNALELDDSALYLCASGSGTNTGELFFGEGSRLTVL.

The chain has TRBV5-8 and TRBJ1-4; D remains ambiguous. V was pared by 0 bases and J by 10 bases, with 10 bases between. Germline V gene sequence: CDR1 SGHTS, CDR2 YDEGEE. The CDR3 covers 13 residues. DNA for the CDR3: TGTGCCAGCAGCTTGGCCCCAGGTCGAAAACTGTTTTTT. Residues: CASSLAPGRKLFF.

The chain has TRBV29-1 and TRBJ2-5, with D unresolved. There are 13 residues in the CDR3. Germline assignment: CDR1 SQVTM and CDR2 ANQGSEA. The ends were cut back, 0 bases at V and 7 bases at J, with 12 bases in the middle. Here the CDR3 reads CSVEDRSVATQYF. CDR3 DNA sequence: TGCAGCGTTGAAGATAGGAGCGTTGCGACCCAGTACTTC.

The chain couples TRBV18 to TRBJ2-5; D uncertain. Trimming cost V 1 base and J 4 bases, with 10 bases left between them. The CDR3 runs to 14 residues. Germline V gives CDR1 KGHSH, CDR2 LQKENI. The CDR3 nucleotides are TGTGCCAGCTCACCACGGTCAGATCGAGAGACCCAGTACTTC. This sequence encodes CASSPRSDRETQYF.

The V and J genes are TRBV4-1 and TRBJ2-5; TRBD2 matches 12 bases. The CDR3 is 15 residues long. Germline trimming cut 3 bases from V and 5 bases from J; bases unmatched to any gene: 4. CDR1 and CDR2 from the germline V gene are MGHRA and YSYEKL. This CDR3 is CASSQPTSGGETQYF. The CDR3 DNA reads TGCGCCAGCAGCCAGCCGACTAGCGGGGGTGAGACCCAGTACTTC.

This clone was recorded many times. This chain uses TRBV5-1 with TRBJ2-7; TRBD1 matches 9 bases. V shed 0 bases, J shed 3 bases, and the junction held 4 bases outside the gene matches. CDR3 length: 15 residues. From germline, CDR1 is SGHRS and CDR2 YFSETQ. The CDR3 DNA reads as TGCGCCAGCAGCTTGGGGACAGGGGATGTCTACGAGCAGTACTTC. This sequence encodes CASSLGTGDVYEQYF.

V is TRBV7-2 and J is TRBJ1-2; the match to TRBD1 covers 11 bases. The J segment lost 3 bases and the V segment lost 6 bases, leaving 3 bases of the junction unmatched. This CDR3 spans 14 amino acids. From germline, CDR1 is SGHTA and CDR2 FQGNSA. CDR3 sequence (DNA): TGTGCCAGCAGTCGGACAGGGGGCTACTATGGCTACACCTTC. Translated, it gives CASSRTGGYYGYTF.

The chain is built from TRBV30 and TRBJ2-7; D may be TRBD2 (5 bases). Between the trimmed V and J ends, which lost 1 base and 0 bases, there was a span of 10 bases. CDR1 and CDR2 (germline): GTSNPN, SVGIG (reference sequence). This CDR3 is 14 amino acids long. The CDR3 loop is CAWSAGLSSYEQYF. DNA for the CDR3: TGTGCCTGGAGTGCGGGGTTAAGCTCCTACGAGCAGTACTTC.

This sequence joins TRBV2 and TRBJ2-7; 9 bases map to TRBD1. This CDR3 contains 15 residues. Germline V CDR1 and CDR2: SNHLY, FYNNEI. Germline trimming cut 5 bases from V and 1 base from J; bases unmatched to any gene: 6. CDR3 DNA: TGTGCCAGCAGTATTGGACAGGGGTGGTCCTACGAGCAGTACTTC. Protein sequence: CASSIGQGWSYEQYF.

The chain recombines TRBV7-2 with TRBJ1-3; 8 bases align to TRBD1. This CDR3 contains 16 residues. CDR1 SGHTA and CDR2 FQGNSA come from the germline V gene. The V and J ends lost 2 bases and 1 base, in that order; junction bases with no gene match: 4. CDR3 in amino acids: CASSLRQGTSGNTIYF. CDR3 coding DNA: TGTGCCAGCAGCTTAAGACAGGGGACGTCTGGAAACACCATATATTTT.

The chain recombines TRBV2 with TRBJ1-5; perhaps TRBD1 as D (6 bases). Trimming stripped 4 bases from V and 6 bases from J, with 13 bases between. The CDR3 totals 14 residues. The germline V gene has CDR1 SNHLY and CDR2 FYNNEI. The CDR3 region has the DNA TGTGCCAGCAGTGCGGACAGCCCCCTTCAGCCCCAGCATTTT. It specifies CASSADSPLQPQHF.

The chain has TRBV2 and TRBJ2-7; 8 bases agree with TRBD2. J was trimmed by 2 bases and V by 4 bases; bases with no gene match: 4. This CDR3 has 14 residues. In germline, CDR1 is SNHLY, CDR2 FYNNEI. The CDR3 DNA is TGTGCCAGCAGTGTGGCGGGGGGCCCCTACGAGCAGTACTTC. This gives the protein CASSVAGGPYEQYF.

V and J are TRBV7-2 and TRBJ2-7, with 7 bases identical to TRBD2. The CDR3 has 17 residues. Germline V gene lookup returns CDR1 SGHTA and CDR2 FQGNSA. The V segment lost 1 base and the J segment 1 base; nucleotides outside the gene matches: 10. The CDR3 sequence: CASSLEAPGGGSYEQYF. CDR3 bases: TGTGCCAGCAGCTTAGAGGCCCCGGGGGGTGGATCCTACGAGCAGTACTTC.

The rearrangement joins TRBV28 to TRBJ2-7; 8 bases fit TRBD2. CDR1 is MDHEN, CDR2 SYDVKM, per germline. The CDR3 sequence is 13 residues long. Written as DNA, the CDR3 is TGTGGTGTTTTAAGCGGTCGTAGCGGGAATCGGTACTTC. It is translated as CGVLSGRSGNRYF.

The V call is TRBV18, the J call TRBJ2-7, with 7 bases aligning to TRBD2. Germline loops: CDR1 KGHSH, CDR2 LQKENI. This CDR3 is built from 14 residues. Trimming cost V 2 bases and J 2 bases; bases outside gene matches: 3. In nucleotides, the CDR3 is TGTGCCAGCTCACCAGCGGGGGTAGCCTACGAGCAGTACTTC. It specifies CASSPAGVAYEQYF. The whole variable domain, remainder taken from reference TRBV18 and TRBJ2-7, is NAGVMQNPRHLVRRRGQEARLRCSPMKGHSHVYWYRQLPEEGLKFMVYLQKENIIDESGMPKERFSAEFPKEGPSILRIQQVVRGDSAAYFCASSPAGVAYEQYFGPGTRLTVT.

This rearrangement joins TRBV28 to TRBJ1-1, with 9 bases matching TRBD1. This CDR3 has 16 amino acids. After removal of 5 bases from V and 1 base from J, the junction contained 8 bases not matched to a gene. Germline CDR1 is MDHEN and CDR2 is SYDVKM. The DNA of the CDR3 is TGTGCCAGCAGTCTCATATCGGGACAGGGGAACACTGAAGCTTTCTTT. Its protein is CASSLISGQGNTEAFF.